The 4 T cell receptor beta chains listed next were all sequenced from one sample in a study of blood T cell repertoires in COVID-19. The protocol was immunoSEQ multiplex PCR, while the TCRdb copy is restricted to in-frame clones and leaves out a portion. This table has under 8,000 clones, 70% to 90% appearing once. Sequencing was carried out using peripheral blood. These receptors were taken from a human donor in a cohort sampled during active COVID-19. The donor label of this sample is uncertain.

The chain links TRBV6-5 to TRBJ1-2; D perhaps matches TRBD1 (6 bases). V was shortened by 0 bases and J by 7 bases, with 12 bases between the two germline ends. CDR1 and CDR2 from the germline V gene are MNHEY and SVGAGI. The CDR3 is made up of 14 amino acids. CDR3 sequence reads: CASSYSQGVGGYTF. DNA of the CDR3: TGTGCCAGCAGTTACTCACAGGGAGTCGGTGGCTACACCTTC.

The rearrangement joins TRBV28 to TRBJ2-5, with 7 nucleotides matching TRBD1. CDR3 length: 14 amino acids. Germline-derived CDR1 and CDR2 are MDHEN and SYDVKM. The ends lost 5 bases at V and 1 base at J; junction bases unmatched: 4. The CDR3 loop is CASSARQGQETQYF. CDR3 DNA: TGTGCCAGCAGTGCCCGACAGGGCCAAGAGACCCAGTACTTC.

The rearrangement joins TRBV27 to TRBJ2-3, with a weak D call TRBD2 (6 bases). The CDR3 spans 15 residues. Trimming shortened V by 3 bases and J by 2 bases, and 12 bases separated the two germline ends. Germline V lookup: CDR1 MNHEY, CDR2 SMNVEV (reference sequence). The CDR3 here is CASSLLRTNTDTQYF. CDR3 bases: TGTGCCAGCAGTTTGTTACGGACTAACACAGATACGCAGTATTTT.

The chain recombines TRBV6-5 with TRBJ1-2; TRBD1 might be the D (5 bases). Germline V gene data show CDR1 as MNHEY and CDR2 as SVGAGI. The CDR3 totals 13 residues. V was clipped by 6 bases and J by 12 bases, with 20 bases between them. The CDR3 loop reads CASRYRQRMGDTF. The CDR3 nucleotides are TGTGCCAGCAGGTACAGACAGAGGATGGGTGACACCTTC.